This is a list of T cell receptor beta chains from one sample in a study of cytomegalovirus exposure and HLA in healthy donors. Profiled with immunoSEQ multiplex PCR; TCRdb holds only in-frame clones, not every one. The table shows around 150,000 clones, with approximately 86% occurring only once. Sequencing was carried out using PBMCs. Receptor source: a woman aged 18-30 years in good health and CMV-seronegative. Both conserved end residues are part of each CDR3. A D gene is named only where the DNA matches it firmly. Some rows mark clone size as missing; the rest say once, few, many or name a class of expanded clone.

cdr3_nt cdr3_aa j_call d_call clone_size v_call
TGTGCCAGCAGTTCCAGACGGGAATCTAATGAAAAACTGTTTTTT CASSSRRESNEKLFF TRBJ1-4 NA once TRBV28
TGTGCTAGTGGTTTGGTACTTTGGGGCCATAGCTCCTACGAGCAGTACTTC CASGLVLWGHSSYEQYF TRBJ2-7 NA NA TRBV12-5
TGTGCCAGCAGCTTTAGCGGGGACAACACCGGGGAGCTGTTTTTT CASSFSGDNTGELFF TRBJ2-2 TRBD2 NA TRBV5-8
TGTGCCAGCAGTTACTCGTCGACTAGATTCGGTGAGCAGTTCTTC CASSYSSTRFGEQFF TRBJ2-1 NA NA TRBV6-6
TGTGCCAGCGACAGGGTGGGGGAAAAACTGTTTTTT CASDRVGEKLFF TRBJ1-4 TRBD1 once TRBV28
TGCGCCAGCAGTCAGCTTACAGGGGATGGCTACACCTTC CASSQLTGDGYTF TRBJ1-2 TRBD1 NA TRBV23-1
TGCGCCAGCAGACCACCGGGACTAGCGGGCTCCTACAATGAGCAGTTCTTC CASRPPGLAGSYNEQFF TRBJ2-1 TRBD2 NA TRBV5-1
TGTGCCTCCCGAGGGTCTGGAAACACCATATATTTT CASRGSGNTIYF TRBJ1-3 NA NA TRBV28
TGTGCCAGCACTCGGTTCACAGATACGCAGTATTTT CASTRFTDTQYF TRBJ2-3 NA NA TRBV28
TGTGCCAGCAGTTTATACCGGGGCTATGGCTACACCTTC CASSLYRGYGYTF TRBJ1-2 NA NA TRBV27